Below are 2 T cell receptor beta chains sequenced from a single sample in a study of blood T cell repertoires in COVID-19. Generated by immunoSEQ multiplex PCR, the TCRdb table keeps only in-frame clones and is missing some. The table lists about 330,000 clones, 70% to 90% of them singletons. Sequences were obtained from PBMCs or T cells enriched from blood (not recorded which). These receptors came from a woman in her 30s who had recovered from COVID-19.

V is TRBV6-5 and J is TRBJ2-7, with 7 bases that match TRBD1. Germline-derived CDR1 and CDR2 are MNHEY and SVGAGI. Trimming took 7 bases from V and 1 from J; bases not matched to a gene: 4. CDR3 size: 13 residues. The CDR3 nucleotides are TGTGCCAGCATAGGGGGCGGATCCTACGAGCAGTACTTC. Translated, it gives CASIGGGSYEQYF.

The gene calls are TRBV11-3 and TRBJ2-1; 9 bases align to TRBD2. CDR3 size: 15 residues. V lost 1 base and J lost 6; bases outside the gene matches: 4. The germline CDR1 and CDR2 sequences are SGHNT and YENEEA. The chain's CDR3 is CASSLGRGGLNEQFF. The CDR3 coding sequence is TGTGCCAGCAGCTTAGGGCGGGGGGGCCTCAATGAGCAGTTCTTC.